This T cell receptor beta chain was identified in a study of T cell responses to AZD1222 COVID-19 vaccine. This clone was counted a single time. This table comes from immunoSEQ multiplex PCR, and its TCRdb copy is limited to in-frame clones, with some not included. The repertoire holds 150,000 or so clones, with 70% to 90% as singletons. This specimen was peripheral blood, taken on day 0 of AZD1222 vaccination. The sequence derives from an adult in good health.

Here the CDR3 reads CASSQEPTGTGNTIYF. CDR3 bases: TGTGCCAGCAGCCAAGAACCGACAGGGACTGGAAACACCATATATTTT. The chain employs TRBV4-2 and TRBJ1-3, with 7 positions matching TRBD1. CDR1 is LGHNA, CDR2 YNFKEQ, per germline. This CDR3 contains 16 residues. V shed 0 bases and J 2 bases; nucleotides not matched to a gene: 4.